Following are 32 T cell receptor beta chains from one sample sequenced in a study of GPR56 and killer-like receptors on CD4 memory cells. Five CD4+ populations, defined by killer cell lectin-like receptor and GPR56 markers, were sorted by FACS. Reprocessing the reads, TCRdb reports a single entry for every CDR3 protein and omits DNA. Its clone listing holds about 2,200 distinct CDR3 sequences. Sequenced sample: memory CD4+ T cells from blood. The receptors shown here come from a human donor in good health.

Considering frequency, this clonotype is large. The rearrangement joins TRBV7-2 to TRBJ1-2; there is no DNA to check the TCRdb D call of TRBD1. Germline CDR1 is SGHTA and CDR2 is FQGNSA. The CDR3 has 16 amino acids. The CDR3 sequence is CASSPRYGTANYGYTF.

The rearrangement uses TRBV7-9 and TRBJ1-3; the D call from TCRdb, TRBD1, cannot be confirmed without DNA. The CDR3 sequence is 16 residues long. Germline loops: CDR1 SEHNR, CDR2 FQNEAQ (reference sequence). The CDR3 loop reads CASSAWGGSSGNTIYF.

This clonotype counts as medium-sized by frequency. The chain recombines TRBV7-2 with TRBJ2-5; the TCRdb call, TRBD2, lacks DNA for checking. The germline gives CDR1 SGHTA, CDR2 FQGNSA. This CDR3 region has 15 residues. CDR3 residues: CASSLGGAGGETQYF.

This clonotype is large (0.1 to 1%) by frequency. CDR3 sequence: CAGAQRGRTDTQYF. The rearrangement links TRBV6-1 to TRBJ2-3; TCRdb proposes TRBD1, but this gene call is untestable without DNA. There are 14 residues in the CDR3. Germline V gives CDR1 MNHNS, CDR2 SASEGT.

Considering frequency, this clonotype is medium-sized. The gene calls are TRBV19 and TRBJ1-3; TCRdb's assignment of TRBD1 cannot be checked, as there is no DNA. CDR1 is LNHDA and CDR2 is SQIVND in the germline V gene (reference sequence). The CDR3 has 17 residues. Here the CDR3 reads CASSRTEDRGRRNTIYF.

Considering frequency, this clonotype is medium-sized. The chain recombines TRBV19 with TRBJ1-4; there is no DNA to check the TCRdb D call of TRBD1. The CDR3 length is 14 residues. Germline V lookup: CDR1 LNHDA, CDR2 SQIVND (reference sequence). The CDR3 region is CASMGTERSEKLFF.

The chain recombines TRBV20-1 with TRBJ2-1; TCRdb designates TRBD2, a call that cannot be tested without DNA. Germline assignment: CDR1 DFQATT and CDR2 SNEGSKA (reference sequence). The CDR3 length is 16 residues. CDR3 region: CSAGTSGGLLYNEQFF.

Measured by frequency, this clonotype is medium-sized. The chain recombines TRBV5-4 with TRBJ2-1; the TCRdb D gene call, TRBD2, has no DNA to confirm it. The CDR3 is 15 amino acids. Looked up from germline, CDR1 is SGHNT and CDR2 is YYREEE (reference sequence). The CDR3 here is CASSMLAGGDNEQFF.

According to its frequency, this clonotype is medium-sized. This sequence joins TRBV7-2 and TRBJ1-2. CDR3 size: 12 residues. Germline values: CDR1 SGHTA, CDR2 FQGNSA. CDR3: CASSFGIYGYTF.

Its frequency marks this clonotype as medium-sized. This chain connects TRBV28 to TRBJ2-7; as DNA is missing, the TRBD1 call by TCRdb cannot be tested. This CDR3 contains 18 residues. Per germline, CDR1 MDHEN and CDR2 SYDVKM. The CDR3 is CASSLPTIGTGSSYEQYF.

The rearrangement links TRBV20-1 to TRBJ2-5; as DNA is missing, the TRBD2 call by TCRdb cannot be tested. The CDR3 runs 13 residues. Germline V lookup: CDR1 DFQATT, CDR2 SNEGSKA (reference sequence). CDR3 loop: CSATSSGEETQYF.

This clonotype registers medium-sized (0.01 to 0.1%) by frequency. The chain couples TRBV7-3 to TRBJ2-1. The CDR3 contains 12 residues. CDR1 SGHTA and CDR2 FQGTGA come from the germline V gene. This chain's CDR3 is CASSLKGGEQFF.

The chain uses TRBV12-3 or TRBV12-4 and TRBJ2-7; without DNA, the TCRdb call of TRBD1 cannot be checked. This CDR3 spans 15 amino acids. The CDR3 spells CASSRNQGARPEQYF.

The chain couples TRBV20-1 to TRBJ1-2. CDR1 is DFQATT, CDR2 SNEGSKA, per germline (reference sequence). CDR3 length: 11 amino acids. The CDR3 sequence: CSARLAGLATF.

Measured by frequency, this clonotype is medium-sized. The rearrangement joins TRBV7-2 to TRBJ2-5; TCRdb indicates TRBD1, and absent DNA this call remains unverified. The CDR3 covers 14 residues. Germline V CDR1 and CDR2: SGHTA, FQGNSA. The CDR3 region is CASSRTGAGETQYF.

The chain combines TRBV4-1 with TRBJ1-3. The CDR3 consists of 14 residues. Germline lookup yields CDR1 MGHRA and CDR2 YSYEKL. CDR3 protein: CASSQGLLGNTIYF.

By frequency, this clonotype is medium-sized (0.01 to 0.1%). This chain uses TRBV28 with TRBJ1-2; TCRdb proposes TRBD1, but this gene call is untestable without DNA. Germline lookup yields CDR1 MDHEN and CDR2 SYDVKM. The length of the CDR3 is 13 residues. The CDR3 loop reads CASSLGQSYGYTF.

Frequency places this clonotype as medium-sized (0.01 to 0.1%). This chain connects TRBV6-1 to TRBJ2-5; TCRdb indicates TRBD1, and absent DNA this call remains unverified. Germline CDR1 reads MNHNS; CDR2 reads SASEGT. This CDR3 has 13 amino acids. Here the CDR3 reads CASTVPGQETQYF.

This clonotype ranks as large in terms of frequency. The chain employs TRBV10-3 and TRBJ2-5; the TCRdb D gene call, TRBD1, has no DNA to confirm it. Germline V gene sequence: CDR1 ENHRY, CDR2 SYGVKD. The CDR3 contains 15 residues. CDR3 sequence reads: CAISPGTGVRETQYF.

This clonotype is classed as large by frequency. This chain joins TRBV19 and TRBJ1-2; TCRdb names TRBD1, which stays unverified in the absence of DNA. The germline V gene encodes CDR1 LNHDA and CDR2 SQIVND (reference sequence). This CDR3 spans 14 amino acids. The CDR3 region is CASSILLGAYGYTF. Together with reference TRBV19 and TRBJ1-2, the CDR3 gives the full variable domain: DGGITQSPKYLFRKEGQNVTLSCEQNLNHDAMYWYRQDPGQGLRLIYYSQIVNDFQKGDIAEGYSVSREKKESFPLTVTSAQKNPTAFYLCASSILLGAYGYTFGSGTRLTVV.

The CDR3 loop reads CASSDYEPQHF. The chain has TRBV2 and TRBJ1-5. The CDR3 spans 11 residues. Germline CDR1 SNHLY, CDR2 FYNNEI.

This clonotype is labeled medium-sized based on frequency. The rearrangement joins TRBV12-3 or TRBV12-4 to TRBJ1-6. This CDR3 spans 14 amino acids. The CDR3 sequence: CASGPARLNSPLHF.

Judged by frequency, this clonotype is medium-sized (0.01 to 0.1%). J is TRBJ1-3 and V is TRBV19; there is no DNA to check the TCRdb D call of TRBD1. The CDR3 runs to 16 residues. Germline V gives CDR1 LNHDA, CDR2 SQIVND (reference sequence). CDR3 in amino acids: CATKLRDTSSGNTIYF. Supplemented by reference TRBV19 and TRBJ1-3, the full variable domain reads DGGITQSPKYLFRKEGQNVTLSCEQNLNHDAMYWYRQDPGQGLRLIYYSQIVNDFQKGDIAEGYSVSREKKESFPLTVTSAQKNPTAFYLCATKLRDTSSGNTIYFGEGSWLTVV.

This clonotype is classed as large by frequency. The chain employs TRBV7-2 and TRBJ2-1; TCRdb outputs TRBD1, but without DNA this stays unchecked. This CDR3 has 12 residues. CDR1 is SGHTA, CDR2 FQGNSA, per germline. CDR3 protein: CASSYGTFEQFF.

This clonotype is called medium-sized (0.01 to 0.1%) based on its frequency. The chain links TRBV19 to TRBJ1-5. This CDR3 contains 12 residues. The V gene's germline CDR1 is LNHDA and CDR2 SQIVND (reference sequence). CDR3 loop: CASSFHEGPQHF.

The V gene is TRBV24-1, the J gene TRBJ2-5; the TCRdb call, TRBD1, lacks DNA for checking. Germline V CDR1 and CDR2: KGHDR, SFDVKD. The CDR3 is 14 amino acids. The CDR3 here is CATSEQTGLETQYF.

This clonotype ranks as medium-sized in terms of frequency. The CDR3 sequence is CASSPGQGLFQSSGANVLTF. The chain couples TRBV19 to TRBJ2-6; TCRdb returns TRBD1, unconfirmable since there is no DNA. In germline, CDR1 is LNHDA, CDR2 SQIVND (reference sequence). The CDR3 consists of 20 residues. Supplemented by reference TRBV19 and TRBJ2-6, the full variable domain reads DGGITQSPKYLFRKEGQNVTLSCEQNLNHDAMYWYRQDPGQGLRLIYYSQIVNDFQKGDIAEGYSVSREKKESFPLTVTSAQKNPTAFYLCASSPGQGLFQSSGANVLTFGAGSRLTVL.

The genes are TRBV7-2 and TRBJ2-5; TCRdb calls TRBD1, which cannot be checked without DNA. Germline lookup yields CDR1 SGHTA and CDR2 FQGNSA. The CDR3 is made up of 17 amino acids. CDR3 sequence: CASSSGDRGRWGETQYF.

The chain joins TRBV20-1 to TRBJ1-2. The CDR3 contains 13 residues. Germline loops: CDR1 DFQATT, CDR2 SNEGSKA (reference sequence). This CDR3 is CSAREGMDYGYTF.

The chain carries TRBV12-3 or TRBV12-4 and TRBJ2-1; TCRdb's D call, TRBD2, is unchecked because there is no DNA. The length of the CDR3 is 15 residues. CDR3 amino acids: CATSYAGTRENEQFF.

Frequency places this clonotype as medium-sized (0.01 to 0.1%). The chain combines TRBV6-6 with TRBJ1-1. Germline CDR1 reads MNHNY; CDR2 reads SVGAGI (reference sequence). The CDR3 totals 13 residues. The CDR3 loop is CASSTVENTEAFF.

This clonotype is labeled medium-sized (0.01 to 0.1%) based on frequency. The V and J genes are TRBV7-9 and TRBJ1-1; with no DNA, the TCRdb D assignment of TRBD1 cannot be verified. Germline lookup yields CDR1 SEHNR and CDR2 FQNEAQ (reference sequence). The CDR3 loop spans 12 amino acids. This CDR3 reads CASSPTTPPAFF.